A selection of T cell receptor beta chains follows, all from one sample in a study of shared clonotypes between healthy human individuals. Libraries were prepared by immunoSEQ multiplex PCR; TCRdb keeps only in-frame clonotypes and omits some of them. The repertoire holds millions of clones, with roughly 94% as singletons. The sequenced sample consisted of naive CD4+ T cells sorted from blood. These receptors originate from a young man in good health. CDR3s include the opening cysteine and the closing phenylalanine or tryptophan. The D gene is left open where the match is weak. Clone size is stated in some rows and not others, as once, few, many or a class when expanded.

>NA|TRBV27|NA|TRBJ1-1
CASSSLWGINTEAFF
TGTGCCAGCAGTTCTCTCTGGGGGATTAACACTGAAGCTTTCTTT
>NA|TRBV10-3|NA|TRBJ1-1
CAISAAMNTEAFF
TGTGCCATCTCGGCCGCGATGAACACTGAAGCTTTCTTT
>NA|TRBV5-1|many|TRBJ2-5
CASKRGEGETQYF
TGCGCCAGCAAACGGGGAGAGGGAGAGACCCAGTACTTC
>NA|TRBV2|NA|TRBJ2-2
CASSELQKNTGELFF
TGTGCCAGCAGTGAATTACAGAAGAACACCGGGGAGCTGTTTTTT
>NA|TRBV5-1|NA|TRBJ2-5
CASSVDTRRETQYF
TGCGCCAGCAGCGTTGATACACGGAGGGAGACCCAGTACTTC
>NA|TRBV12-5|NA|TRBJ1-1
CASGRQIDTEAFF
TGTGCTAGTGGTCGTCAAATAGACACTGAAGCTTTCTTT
>TRBD1|TRBV7-8|NA|TRBJ2-7
CASSLDDRGWYYEQYF
TGTGCCAGCAGCTTAGACGACAGGGGCTGGTACTACGAGCAGTACTTC
>NA|TRBV11-3|NA|TRBJ2-3
CASSPEGGTDTQYF
TGTGCCAGCAGCCCCGAGGGGGGGACAGATACGCAGTATTTT
>NA|TRBV6-1|NA|TRBJ1-1
CASTLNGNTEAFF
TGTGCCAGCACCTTGAACGGGAACACTGAAGCTTTCTTT
>NA|TRBV30|once|TRBJ2-7
CAWTGSSYEQYF
TGTGCCTGGACGGGGAGCTCCTACGAGCAGTACTTC
>TRBD2|TRBV10-3|NA|TRBJ2-3
CAIYPQGLAGGPTDTQYF
TGTGCCATCTATCCGCAGGGTCTAGCGGGGGGGCCCACAGATACGCAGTATTTT
>NA|TRBV6-5|NA|TRBJ2-3
CASSYGTPSTDTQYF
TGTGCCAGCAGTTACGGGACCCCTAGCACAGATACGCAGTATTTT
>TRBD1|TRBV11-2|NA|TRBJ1-2
CASSSDRGALDGYTF
TGTGCCAGCAGCAGCGACAGGGGAGCTCTGGATGGCTACACCTTC
>NA|TRBV27|once|TRBJ2-2
CASRGFSNTGELFF
TGTGCCAGCAGAGGTTTTTCGAACACCGGGGAGCTGTTTTTT
>TRBD2|TRBV30|NA|TRBJ2-7
CAWSLGGDSYEQYF
TGTGCCTGGAGTTTGGGGGGGGACTCCTACGAGCAGTACTTC
>TRBD1|TRBV6-5|NA|TRBJ1-5
CASSAGTGGNQPQHF
TGTGCCAGCAGCGCCGGGACAGGAGGCAATCAGCCCCAGCATTTT
>NA|TRBV7-9|NA|TRBJ1-1
CASSTKGLIQNTEAFF
TGTGCCAGCAGCACAAAGGGGCTCATACAGAACACTGAAGCTTTCTTT
>TRBD2|TRBV6-5|once|TRBJ2-3
CASSRLAGGPDTQYF
TGTGCCAGCAGCCGACTAGCGGGAGGGCCAGATACGCAGTATTTT
>NA|TRBV5-4|NA|TRBJ1-2
CASSQDSVYGYTF
TGTGCCAGCAGCCAGGACAGCGTCTATGGCTACACCTTC
>TRBD2|TRBV4-1|NA|TRBJ2-1
CASGKGSSGTYNEQFF
TGCGCCAGCGGAAAAGGGTCCAGCGGGACTTACAATGAGCAGTTCTTC
>NA|TRBV11-2|once|TRBJ2-5
CASSQLIGETQYF
TGTGCCAGCAGCCAGCTTATCGGGGAGACCCAGTACTTC
>TRBD2|TRBV5-1|NA|TRBJ2-5
CASSLELAVKTQYF
TGCGCCAGCAGCTTGGAACTAGCGGTGAAGACCCAGTACTTC
>NA|TRBV14|NA|TRBJ2-3
CASSQERFGDTQYF
TGTGCCAGCAGCCAAGAACGGTTCGGAGATACGCAGTATTTT
>NA|TRBV5-1|NA|TRBJ1-1
CASSLYSNTEAFF
TGCGCCAGCAGCTTGTACTCGAACACTGAAGCTTTCTTT
>NA|TRBV7-6|NA|TRBJ2-7
CASSLGGQGRFSEQYF
TGTGCCAGCAGCTTAGGTGGTCAGGGCCGTTTCTCCGAGCAGTACTTC
>NA|TRBV28|NA|TRBJ2-3
CATVGSVTDTQYF
TGTGCCACCGTGGGGAGTGTCACAGATACGCAGTATTTT
>TRBD1|TRBV6-5|NA|TRBJ1-2
CASSRGKVHGYTF
TGTGCCAGCAGCAGGGGGAAGGTGCATGGCTACACCTTC
>TRBD1|TRBV25-1|few|TRBJ2-7
CASSLEGTAYEQYF
TGTGCCAGTTCCCTCGAGGGGACAGCCTACGAGCAGTACTTC
>NA|TRBV19|NA|TRBJ1-1
CASSISRYTEAFF
TGTGCCAGTAGTATTAGCAGGTACACTGAAGCTTTCTTT
>TRBD1|TRBV18|once|TRBJ2-7
CASSPTGGISYEQYF
TGTGCCAGCTCACCAACAGGGGGAATCTCCTACGAGCAGTACTTC
>TRBD1|TRBV27|NA|TRBJ1-1
CASSSGQVMNTEAFF
TGTGCCAGCAGTTCCGGACAGGTCATGAACACTGAAGCTTTCTTT